The 8 T cell receptor beta chains below were found in one sample sequenced in a study of T cells in women clearing cervical HPV infection. Produced via immunoSEQ multiplex PCR; TCRdb's table is partial and in-frame only. Its table lists some 39,000 clones. Material: blood buffy coat. These receptor sequences come from a woman between 18 and 75 years old with a cervical HPV16 infection that either progressed to CIN3+ or cleared (not recorded which).

As concerns this clone: Relative to the germline gene, one junction end is altered; a read error may explain this. The missing CDR3 end, 3 residues past where the read stops, is filled in from the germline J gene. This chain links TRBV28 with TRBJ2-3, with D perhaps TRBD2 (5 bases). The CDR3 contains 13 residues. Germline values: CDR1 MDHEN, CDR2 SYDVKM. The sequenced part of the CDR3 DNA is TGTGTCAGCAGTCGGACTTCCACAGATACG. It specifies CVSSRTSTDT. The complete CDR3 sequence is CVSSRTSTDTQYF.

Details on this clone: From the germline J gene comes the end of the CDR3, since the read stops 3 residues before it. This chain links TRBV7-9 with TRBJ1-2, with 9 bases identical to TRBD1. The V and J ends lost 5 bases and 7 bases, in that order; junction bases with no gene match: 5. Germline loops: CDR1 SEHNR, CDR2 FQNEAQ (reference sequence). The CDR3 is 13 residues long. CDR3 DNA (partial): TGTGCCAGCAGCGACTCGACAGGGGGTGGC. Protein: CASSDSTGGG. The full CDR3 reads CASSDSTGGGYTF.

About this clone: The read gets to within 3 residues of the CDR3 end, and the germline J gene fills in the rest. The chain couples TRBV2 to TRBJ1-6, with D perhaps matching TRBD1 (5 bases). V was trimmed by 3 bases and J by 1 base, leaving 10 bases between them. The length of the CDR3 is 16 residues. Germline values: CDR1 SNHLY, CDR2 FYNNEI. This CDR3 reads CASSDGGGSYNSPLHF. The part of the CDR3 DNA that was read is TGTGCCAGCAGTGATGGGGGGGGGTCCTATAATTCACCC. Full variable domain (outside the CDR3, taken from reference TRBV2 and TRBJ1-6): EPEVTQTPSHQVTQMGQEVILRCVPISNHLYFYWYRQILGQKVEFLVSFYNNEISEKSEIFDDQFSVERPDGSNFTLKIRSTKLEDSAMYFCASSDGGGSYNSPLHFGNGTRLTVT.

As regards this clone: Germline is not matched at one junction end, which may reflect a read error. The read terminates 3 residues before the CDR3 end, so the remaining end is supplied by the germline J gene. V gene TRBV4-2 combines with J gene TRBJ2-1; 16 bases are a match to TRBD2. CDR1 LGHNA and CDR2 YNFKEQ come from the germline V gene. The CDR3 extends over 18 amino acids. The CDR3 here is CASSQVAGLAGGYNEQFF. The DNA read from the CDR3 is TGCGCCAGCAGCCAAGTTGCGGGACTAGCGGGAGGGTACAATGAG.

As to this clone: The read stops 3 residues short of the end of the CDR3; the missing end is completed from the germline J gene. The V and J genes are TRBV27 and TRBJ2-3, with 12 bases that match TRBD2. The J segment lost 6 bases and the V segment lost 6 bases, leaving 7 bases of the junction unmatched. The V gene's germline CDR1 is MNHEY and CDR2 SMNVEV (reference sequence). CDR3 size: 15 residues. The DNA read from the CDR3 is TGTGCCAGCAGCGGACTAGCGGGAACTTCTGATACG. This gives the protein CASSGLAGTSDT. The complete CDR3 protein is CASSGLAGTSDTQYF.

Regarding this clone: The read ends 3 residues early relative to the CDR3; the germline J gene fills the gap. The chain links TRBV19 to TRBJ1-2; tentatively, D is TRBD1 (5 bases). CDR3 size: 17 residues. Germline V lookup: CDR1 LNHDA, CDR2 SQIVND (reference sequence). The CDR3 spells CASSGRVGLTGTDTYTF. CDR3 DNA (partial): TGTGCCAGTAGTGGTAGGGTGGGACTAACGGGCACAGATACC.

As for this clone: The CDR3 end is not reached by the read, which stops 3 residues before it; the germline J gene fills it in. The genes are TRBV19 and TRBJ2-4, with TRBD1 matching over 7 bases. CDR1 is LNHDA and CDR2 is SQIVND in the germline V gene (reference sequence). CDR3 size: 13 residues. The sequenced part of the CDR3 DNA is TGTGCCAGTAAAGGACAGGCAACTTATGGT. Protein: CASKGQATYG. The whole CDR3 protein reads CASKGQATYGQYF. Full variable domain (rest looked up from reference TRBV19 and TRBJ2-4): DGGITQSPKYLFRKEGQNVTLSCEQNLNHDAMYWYRQDPGQGLRLIYYSQIVNDFQKGDIAEGYSVSREKKESFPLTVTSAQKNPTAFYLCASKGQATYGQYFGAGTRLSVL.

Concerning this clone: At one of its ends the junction is not consistent with the germline gene, which may arise from a read error. Read sequence stops 3 residues before the CDR3 end, and the germline J gene provides the missing end. V is TRBV6-1 and J is TRBJ2-3; 7 bases fit TRBD2. This CDR3 is 16 amino acids long. Germline assignment: CDR1 MNHNS and CDR2 SASEGT. The sequenced CDR3 bases are TGTGCCAGCAGTAAAGCCGGGACTACCCCCGGCGAGACG. This sequence encodes CASSKAGTTPGET. The whole CDR3 sequence reads CASSKAGTTPGETQYF.